The 22 T cell receptor beta chains below were found in one sample sequenced in a study of control samples from healthy donors and cancer patients (dated by TCRdb to 2018 to 2021). The method behind the library was the immunoSEQ multiplex PCR assay. The immuneACCESS repertoire file appears here via TCRdb, limited to in-frame rearrangements. These files lack a portion of the clones; in checked studies, under half of the deficit traces to unresolved V genes, and the cause of the others is not known. The sample table contains 150,000 to 180,000 clones; only one count was recorded for about 94% of them. Clones ranked in the top ten supply approximately 5.5% of the sample. The sequencing input was blood. Receptors were obtained from a man aged 40-49 years in good health.

J is TRBJ1-5 and V is TRBV30; no clear D. The CDR3 has 15 residues. CDR1 is GTSNPN and CDR2 is SVGIG in the germline V gene (reference sequence). The V and J ends lost 8 bases and 4 bases respectively, with 21 bases between them. The CDR3 protein is CAQLLPIGRNQPQHF. The CDR3 DNA follows: TGTGCCCAACTGCTACCGATAGGACGGAATCAGCCCCAGCATTTT.

This clone was detected only once. This chain connects TRBV12-5 to TRBJ2-6; a possible D gene is TRBD1 (6 bases). The V end was cut by 3 bases, the J end by 1 base, with 10 bases between. The CDR3 spans 16 residues. Germline V gene lookup returns CDR1 LGHNT and CDR2 FRNRAP. The CDR3 coding sequence is TGTGCTAGTGGTTTATTACAGGGTTCTGGGGCCAACGTCCTGACTTTC. Its translation: CASGLLQGSGANVLTF.

V usage is TRBV28 and J usage is TRBJ1-5; D unresolved. This CDR3 region has 16 residues. Looked up from germline, CDR1 is MDHEN and CDR2 is SYDVKM. The V gene lost 1 base and the J gene lost 6 bases, with 16 bases spanning the gap. The CDR3 loop is CASSLLGVSSGQPQHF. The CDR3 DNA follows: TGTGCCAGCAGTTTATTGGGTGTCAGCTCGGGTCAGCCCCAGCATTTT.

The genes are TRBV6-6 and TRBJ2-7, with no clear D. V was pared by 0 bases and J by 4 bases, with 7 bases between. The germline CDR1 and CDR2 sequences are MNHNY and SVGAGI (reference sequence). This CDR3 contains 13 residues. In DNA, the CDR3 is TGTGCCAGCAGTTACTCTAGGGCGTACGAGCAGTACTTC. This translates into CASSYSRAYEQYF.

The J gene is TRBJ1-2, the V gene TRBV28, with 7 bases identical to TRBD1. With V trimmed by 4 bases and J by 9 bases, 5 bases remained unmatched. This CDR3 is built from 12 residues. CDR1 MDHEN and CDR2 SYDVKM come from the germline V gene. CDR3 in amino acids: CASSYGTARYTF. The CDR3 DNA follows: TGTGCCAGCAGTTACGGGACAGCTCGCTACACCTTC.

This clone was observed once. The chain employs TRBV6-5 and TRBJ1-1, with D possibly matching TRBD1 (6 bases). This CDR3 is 13 amino acids long. V lost 0 bases, J lost 8 bases, and 10 bases lay in between. Looked up from germline, CDR1 is MNHEY and CDR2 is SVGAGI. The CDR3 spells CASSYSRTVEAFF. Here the CDR3 DNA reads TGTGCCAGCAGTTACTCTCGGACAGTCGAAGCTTTCTTT.

The J gene is TRBJ2-1, the V gene TRBV24-1; D call uncertain. Germline-derived CDR1 and CDR2 are KGHDR and SFDVKD. This CDR3 is 16 amino acids long. V lost 4 bases and J lost 3, with 15 bases in between. The DNA of the CDR3 is TGTGCCACCAGTGACCGCGACGGTCCGGACTACAATGAGCAGTTCTTC. Protein product: CATSDRDGPDYNEQFF.

The genes are TRBV29-1 and TRBJ2-3, with TRBD2 matching over 15 bases. CDR3 length equals 17 residues. V lost 2 bases to trimming and J lost 4 bases; unmatched junction nucleotides: 7. Germline loops: CDR1 SQVTM, CDR2 ANQGSEA. CDR3 region: CSVERTSGGGIADTQYF. In nucleotides, the CDR3 is TGCAGCGTTGAAAGGACTAGCGGGGGGGGAATCGCAGATACGCAGTATTTT.

The chain links TRBV6-5 to TRBJ1-3; D call uncertain. The V gene lost 6 bases and the J gene lost 0 bases, with 12 bases spanning the gap. CDR1 MNHEY and CDR2 SVGAGI come from the germline V gene. This CDR3 comprises 15 residues. The DNA of the CDR3 is TGTGCCAGCAGCCCAGGTGCCAGCTCTGGAAACACCATATATTTT. This codes for CASSPGASSGNTIYF.

The chain couples TRBV5-6 to TRBJ2-1; D tentatively reads TRBD1 or TRBD2 (5 bases each). V gave up 0 bases and J gave up 7 bases, with 5 bases separating them. The CDR3 loop spans 12 amino acids. CDR1 and CDR2 (germline): SGHDT, YYEEEE. This CDR3 reads CASSLGGNEQFF. CDR3 DNA: TGTGCCAGCAGCTTGGGGGGGAATGAGCAGTTCTTC.

The rearrangement joins TRBV21-1 to TRBJ2-7. TRBV21-1 is reported as a pseudogene. This CDR3 spans 13 amino acids. The CDR3 spells CASSKDRPYEQYF. The CDR3 region has the DNA TGTGCCAGCAGCAAAGACCGTCCCTACGAGCAGTACTTC.

This chain connects TRBV19 to TRBJ1-5; 7 bases map to TRBD1. The V segment lost 5 bases and the J segment 2 bases; nucleotides outside the gene matches: 6. The CDR3 is made up of 15 amino acids. CDR1 LNHDA and CDR2 SQIVND come from the germline V gene (reference sequence). DNA for the CDR3: TGTGCCAGTAGTTCCCTGACAGGGCGCAATCAGCCCCAGCATTTT. This codes for CASSSLTGRNQPQHF.

The gene calls are TRBV9 and TRBJ1-2; unclear D gene. V was cut by 4 bases and J by 9 bases, with 13 bases left in between. The CDR3 covers 12 residues. CDR1 is SGDLS, CDR2 YYNGEE, per germline. CDR3 nucleotide sequence: TGTGCCAGCAGCCTCCCCGGGGAGAGCTACACCTTC. Residues: CASSLPGESYTF. Full variable domain (outside the CDR3, taken from reference TRBV9 and TRBJ1-2): DSGVTQTPKHLITATGQRVTLRCSPRSGDLSVYWYQQSLDQGLQFLIQYYNGEERAKGNILERFSAQQFPDLHSELNLSSLELGDSALYFCASSLPGESYTFGSGTRLTVV.

The chain links TRBV19 to TRBJ1-5, with a possible D match to TRBD1 (6 bases). The CDR3 sequence is 17 residues long. The germline V and J ends were trimmed by 9 bases and 1 base, with 22 bases remaining between them. Per the germline V gene, CDR1 is LNHDA and CDR2 is SQIVND (reference sequence). The CDR3 bases are TGTGCCAGCCACCGAGGGGGAGGTATTAGGAGCAATCAGCCCCAGCATTTT. This gives the protein CASHRGGGIRSNQPQHF.

V usage is TRBV5-1 and J usage is TRBJ1-2, with 9 bases matching TRBD1. Trimming removed 7 bases from V and 8 bases from J; junction bases left unmatched: 9. Germline V lookup: CDR1 SGHRS, CDR2 YFSETQ. There are 13 residues in the CDR3. The CDR3 region is CASGTDRGWGYTF. The CDR3 DNA is TGCGCCAGCGGGACGGACAGGGGTTGGGGCTACACCTTC.

DNA for the CDR3: TGTGCCAGCAGTCGCTACAAACTCTACGAGCAGTACTTC. Amino acid sequence: CASSRYKLYEQYF. The chain recombines TRBV6-5 with TRBJ2-7; no clear D. Trimming stripped 5 bases from V and 3 bases from J, with 11 bases between. Germline CDR1 and CDR2: MNHEY and SVGAGI. The CDR3 is 13 amino acids.

This clone turned up a few times. The chain links TRBV12-3 or TRBV12-4 to TRBJ1-5, with no clear D. Trimming removed 6 bases at V and 3 bases at J, with 9 bases between. This CDR3 is 13 amino acids long. The CDR3 sequence: CASSPGPNQPQHF. CDR3 nucleotide sequence: TGTGCCAGCAGCCCAGGCCCCAATCAGCCCCAGCATTTT.

The chain employs TRBV5-1 and TRBJ2-2; 7 bases align to TRBD1. The CDR3 extends over 16 amino acids. The V segment lost 4 bases and the J segment 1 base; nucleotides outside the gene matches: 7. From germline, CDR1 is SGHRS and CDR2 YFSETQ. CDR3 amino acids: CASSRLGQWNTGELFF. The CDR3 region has the DNA TGCGCCAGCAGCAGGTTGGGACAGTGGAACACCGGGGAGCTGTTTTTT.

This clone has just one count. The rearrangement joins TRBV27 to TRBJ1-1; no firm D call. The CDR3 spans 15 residues. Germline V CDR1 and CDR2: MNHEY, SMNVEV (reference sequence). Trimming stripped 3 bases from V and 1 base from J, with 12 bases between. In DNA form, the CDR3 reads TGTGCCAGCAGTTTCAACGCCAGGAGGAACACTGAAGCTTTCTTT. Amino acid sequence: CASSFNARRNTEAFF.

This chain connects TRBV19 to TRBJ2-7; D gene uncertain. CDR1 is LNHDA and CDR2 is SQIVND in the germline V gene (reference sequence). The V end lost 1 base, the J end lost 3 bases, and 7 bases lay between the germline ends. CDR3 size: 13 residues. Written as DNA, the CDR3 is TGTGCCAGTAGTATAGCCCCCCACTACGAGCAGTACTTC. Residues: CASSIAPHYEQYF.

The chain uses TRBV5-1 and TRBJ2-7; weak D call: TRBD1 (6 bases). Per germline, CDR1 SGHRS and CDR2 YFSETQ. The CDR3 is 15 residues long. The V and J ends lost 0 bases and 1 base respectively, with 11 bases between them. The CDR3 spells CASSLDRVISYEQYF. The CDR3 DNA follows: TGCGCCAGCAGCTTGGACAGGGTTATTTCCTACGAGCAGTACTTC.

The chain combines TRBV11-2 with TRBJ1-2; tentatively, D is TRBD1 (6 bases). Trimming removed 3 bases from V and 8 bases from J, with 22 bases in between. The germline gives CDR1 SGHAT, CDR2 FQNNGV. The CDR3 is 16 residues long. The CDR3 nucleotides are TGTGCCAGCAGCTTGGGGATTTACAGGGCTCTAGGAGGCTACACCTTC. Translated: CASSLGIYRALGGYTF. Filled out from reference TRBV11-2 and TRBJ1-2, the complete variable domain reads EAGVAQSPRYKIIEKRQSVAFWCNPISGHATLYWYQQILGQGPKLLIQFQNNGVVDDSQLPKDRFSAERLKGVDSTLKIQPAKLEDSAVYLCASSLGIYRALGGYTFGSGTRLTVV.